This T cell receptor (beta chain) was obtained from a study of T cells in Graves' hyperthyroidism and ophthalmopathy. Study results and limitations: Blood held most thyroid clonotypes expanded above 0.001 frequency.

This clonotype has ten or more counts. Its antigen is unknown. The CDR3 extends over 14 amino acids. Trimming removed 6 bases from V and 9 bases from J; junction bases left unmatched: 11. RNA transcripts were the template for amplifying TCR beta CDR3 regions. First-round RT-PCR of the TCR CDR3 relied on the HTBI primer set. TCRdb re-called the multiplex PCR reads through MiXCR, storing one row per CDR3 protein. There are over 250,000 distinct CDR3 sequences in the sample; around 13% occur only once, and roughly 35% lies in the top ten. The sequenced sample consisted of blood. The chain couples TRBV12-3 or TRBV12-4 to TRBJ1-5; 7 positions match TRBD1. The source of this sequence is a woman aged 35 to 49 with Graves' ophthalmopathy. The CDR3 bases are TGTGCCAGCAGGTTTGTCGGCAGGGGGTCGCCCCAGCATTTT. It specifies CASRFVGRGSPQHF.